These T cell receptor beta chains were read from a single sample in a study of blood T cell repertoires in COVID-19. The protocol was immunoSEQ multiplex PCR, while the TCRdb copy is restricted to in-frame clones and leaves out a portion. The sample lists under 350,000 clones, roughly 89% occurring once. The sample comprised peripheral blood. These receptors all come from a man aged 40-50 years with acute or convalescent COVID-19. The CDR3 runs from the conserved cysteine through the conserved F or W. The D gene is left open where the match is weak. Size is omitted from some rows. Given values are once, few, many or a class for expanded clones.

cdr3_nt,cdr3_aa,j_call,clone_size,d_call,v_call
TGTGCCAGCAGCTTATACGGGACAGGGGAGAGTGAGCAGTTCTTC,CASSLYGTGESEQFF,TRBJ2-1,.,TRBD1,TRBV11-2
TGTGCCAGCTCATCTACAGGGGGTCGGTTTTCCCACGAGCAGTACTTC,CASSSTGGRFSHEQYF,TRBJ2-7,once,TRBD1,TRBV18
TGTGCCAGCAGCAAATGTTGGAGTTCTTTTCTTTCGGAGACCCAGTACTTC,CASSKCWSSFLSETQYF,TRBJ2-5,.,.,TRBV21-1
TGTGCCAGCAGCTTGGACAGCTCCTACAATGAGCAGTTCTTC,CASSLDSSYNEQFF,TRBJ2-1,few,.,TRBV11-3
TGTGCCTGGAGTGTAACAGGTCTGAAAGAGACCCAGTACTTC,CAWSVTGLKETQYF,TRBJ2-5,.,.,TRBV30
TGTGCCAGCAGCCAAGATCAAGGAGCAGGGCGTAATGAGCAGTTCTTC,CASSQDQGAGRNEQFF,TRBJ2-1,few,.,TRBV4-2
TGTGCCAGCAGTCTGGGACAGGGGCGGGGTTGGCCCCAGCATTTT,CASSLGQGRGWPQHF,TRBJ1-5,.,TRBD1,TRBV3-1/TRBV3-2
TGTGCCAGCAGCTCAGACAGGGGCACAGATACGCAGTATTTT,CASSSDRGTDTQYF,TRBJ2-3,.,TRBD1,TRBV2
TGTGCCAGTAGTATCGCAGGGCGAAACACTGAAGCTTTCTTT,CASSIAGRNTEAFF,TRBJ1-1,.,.,TRBV19
TGTGCCAGCAGCCCGTCCGGGACAGGGGCCTCTAACTATGGCTACACCTTC,CASSPSGTGASNYGYTF,TRBJ1-2,.,TRBD1,TRBV7-9
TGTGCCAGTCAGCCGGGTCTCGGCAGAGATACGCAGTATTTT,CASQPGLGRDTQYF,TRBJ2-3,.,.,TRBV2
TGTGCCAGCAGTTTAAAGCAGGGGAAGTACTACGAGCAGTACTTC,CASSLKQGKYYEQYF,TRBJ2-7,.,.,TRBV27
TGTGCCACCAGCAGAGATGGTCAGGGTGGCTACACCTTC,CATSRDGQGGYTF,TRBJ1-2,.,.,TRBV15
TGTGCCAGCAGCTTAGGAAGGGGGTTCGGAAACACCATATATTTT,CASSLGRGFGNTIYF,TRBJ1-3,.,.,TRBV7-2
TGTGCCAGCGCCCGACAGGGGGTCACGACAGATACGCAGTATTTT,CASARQGVTTDTQYF,TRBJ2-3,.,TRBD1,TRBV2
TGTGCCAGCAGCCCCCCCGAGGGCCGTATAAACACTGAAGCTTTCTTT,CASSPPEGRINTEAFF,TRBJ1-1,.,.,TRBV4-2
TGTGCCAGTAGTATAATGGCAGGGGATCGCAATCAGCCCCAGCATTTT,CASSIMAGDRNQPQHF,TRBJ1-5,.,.,TRBV19
TGTGCCAGCAGCCTTTTCATAGGGGACAGGGGCTGTCTGGAGACCCAGTACTTC,CASSLFIGDRGCLETQYF,TRBJ2-5,.,TRBD1,TRBV14
TGTGCCAGCAGCGCCGGGACACAGTACGAGCAGTACTTC,CASSAGTQYEQYF,TRBJ2-7,.,.,TRBV13
TGTGCCACCAGTGATTTCGGGGGGATCATGCACTTC,CATSDFGGIMHF,TRBJ2-4,.,TRBD2,TRBV24-1
TGTGCCAGCAGTGAAACAGTAAATTCACCCCTCCACTTT,CASSETVNSPLHF,TRBJ1-6,.,.,TRBV2
TGTGCCAGCAGTCGGGACAGGGTGAACGGGGAGCTGTTTTTT,CASSRDRVNGELFF,TRBJ2-2,.,TRBD1,TRBV27
TGTGCCAGCAGCCCTAGGACAGGGTTGGATACGCAGTATTTT,CASSPRTGLDTQYF,TRBJ2-3,.,TRBD1,TRBV9
TGTGCCAGCAGTCCTCGACAGGGGTTTCTGTACGAGCAGTACTTC,CASSPRQGFLYEQYF,TRBJ2-7,.,TRBD1,TRBV6-5
TGTGCCAGTATCATGGGGGGGACATATCAGCCCCAGCATTTT,CASIMGGTYQPQHF,TRBJ1-5,few,.,TRBV19
TGCGCCAGCAGCTGGCCGGGGACTAGCGGGGCTATAGATGAGCAGTTCTTC,CASSWPGTSGAIDEQFF,TRBJ2-1,.,TRBD2,TRBV5-1
TGTGCCAGCAGTCAAACAGGGATAACCAAAAACATTCAGTACTTC,CASSQTGITKNIQYF,TRBJ2-4,.,.,TRBV2
TGTGCCAGCAGTTTACTAAACAGCAATCAGCCCCAGCATTTT,CASSLLNSNQPQHF,TRBJ1-5,.,.,TRBV27
TGTGCCAGCAGTGAATGGAGGGGGGGAGCGTACGAGCAGTACTTC,CASSEWRGGAYEQYF,TRBJ2-7,.,.,TRBV6-1
TGCGCCAGCAGCTTGGGACTAGCGGGGGAGAATGAGCAGTTCTTC,CASSLGLAGENEQFF,TRBJ2-1,.,TRBD2,TRBV5-1
TGTGCCAGCAGCTTAGATCCTAGCGGGGGGGCCAATGAGCAGTTCTTC,CASSLDPSGGANEQFF,TRBJ2-1,.,TRBD2,TRBV11-3
TGTGCCAGCAGCTTGTTGCCCCGGGGCTCCTATAATTCACCCCTCCACTTT,CASSLLPRGSYNSPLHF,TRBJ1-6,.,.,TRBV5-5
TGTGCCAGCAGTTCCTTGGACAGCCGGGGTGAAGCTTTCTTT,CASSSLDSRGEAFF,TRBJ1-1,.,.,TRBV27
TGTGCCAGTAGTATTGGCGGGACAGGGAACCAGCCCCAGCATTTT,CASSIGGTGNQPQHF,TRBJ1-5,.,TRBD1,TRBV19
TGTGCCAGCAGCGTATCCAGGGACTATGGCTACACCTTC,CASSVSRDYGYTF,TRBJ1-2,.,.,TRBV9
TGTGCCTGGAGTGACCGGGACACTGGGGATTCACCCCTCCACTTT,CAWSDRDTGDSPLHF,TRBJ1-6,.,.,TRBV30
TGTGCCAGCAGTGAAAATGCAGCTGGGGCCAACGTCCTGACTTTC,CASSENAAGANVLTF,TRBJ2-6,.,.,TRBV2
TGTGCCAGCAGCCGGGACAGGGCGAACTATGGCTACACCTTC,CASSRDRANYGYTF,TRBJ1-2,few,TRBD1,TRBV5-4
TGTGCCAGCAGCCAGGAAGGGGGGGACGACCAGCCCCAGCATTTT,CASSQEGGDDQPQHF,TRBJ1-5,.,.,TRBV4-2
TGTGCCAGCAGCCCCCGGGGAGCTGGAAACACCATATATTTT,CASSPRGAGNTIYF,TRBJ1-3,few,.,TRBV6-6
TGCGCCAGCAGCTTGGCTCGGACAGGAGCTAATGAAAAACTGTTTTTT,CASSLARTGANEKLFF,TRBJ1-4,.,TRBD1,TRBV5-1
TGTGCCAGCAGTGCGACCTACAGGGGCCCCTCCTACGAGCAGTACTTC,CASSATYRGPSYEQYF,TRBJ2-7,.,TRBD1,TRBV5-6
TGTGCCAGCAGTTTAAAGACAGGCGAAAGTTATGGCTACACCTTC,CASSLKTGESYGYTF,TRBJ1-2,.,.,TRBV28
TGTGCCCTCAGGGGGTACGACTATGGCTACACCTTC,CALRGYDYGYTF,TRBJ1-2,.,TRBD1,TRBV30
TGTGCCAGCAGCTCGGGGACAGGGATAGTCAACGAGCAGTACTTC,CASSSGTGIVNEQYF,TRBJ2-7,.,TRBD1,TRBV5-5
TGTGCCAGCAGCGGGGATGGGGATCAGCCCCAGCATTTT,CASSGDGDQPQHF,TRBJ1-5,.,.,TRBV6-5
TGCGCCAGCAGCCCAGACACTTTCCAGGGAAGCGGCTACACCTTC,CASSPDTFQGSGYTF,TRBJ1-2,.,.,TRBV10-1
TGTGCCAGCAGCTTCGGACAGGCAACCTACAATGAGCAGTTCTTC,CASSFGQATYNEQFF,TRBJ2-1,.,TRBD1,TRBV9
TGTGCTAGTGCCAAGCAGGGAAACACCGGGGAGCTGTTTTTT,CASAKQGNTGELFF,TRBJ2-2,.,.,TRBV12-5
TGTGCCAGCAGCCAAGGAAGTTACGGCGGGGAGCTGTTTTTT,CASSQGSYGGELFF,TRBJ2-2,.,.,TRBV3-1/TRBV3-2
TGTGCCAGTAGACCGGACAGGTACACCGGGGAGCTGTTTTTT,CASRPDRYTGELFF,TRBJ2-2,.,TRBD1,TRBV19